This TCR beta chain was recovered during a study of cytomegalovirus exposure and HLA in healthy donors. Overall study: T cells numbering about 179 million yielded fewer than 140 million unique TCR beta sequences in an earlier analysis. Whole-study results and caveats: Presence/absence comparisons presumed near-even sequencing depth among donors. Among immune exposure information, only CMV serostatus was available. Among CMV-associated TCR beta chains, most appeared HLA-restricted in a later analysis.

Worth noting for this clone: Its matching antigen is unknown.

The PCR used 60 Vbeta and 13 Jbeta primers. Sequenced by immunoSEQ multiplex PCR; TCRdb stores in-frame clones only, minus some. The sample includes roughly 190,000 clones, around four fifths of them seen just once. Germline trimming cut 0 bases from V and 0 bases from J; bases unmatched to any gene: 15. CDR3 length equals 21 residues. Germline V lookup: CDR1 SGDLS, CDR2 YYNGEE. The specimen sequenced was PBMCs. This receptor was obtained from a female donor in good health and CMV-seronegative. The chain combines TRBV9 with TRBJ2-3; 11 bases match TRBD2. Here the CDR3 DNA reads TGTGCCAGCAGCGTAGACCCTTTACTAGCGGGAGAGCCAGTTAGCACAGATACGCAGTATTTT. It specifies CASSVDPLLAGEPVSTDTQYF.